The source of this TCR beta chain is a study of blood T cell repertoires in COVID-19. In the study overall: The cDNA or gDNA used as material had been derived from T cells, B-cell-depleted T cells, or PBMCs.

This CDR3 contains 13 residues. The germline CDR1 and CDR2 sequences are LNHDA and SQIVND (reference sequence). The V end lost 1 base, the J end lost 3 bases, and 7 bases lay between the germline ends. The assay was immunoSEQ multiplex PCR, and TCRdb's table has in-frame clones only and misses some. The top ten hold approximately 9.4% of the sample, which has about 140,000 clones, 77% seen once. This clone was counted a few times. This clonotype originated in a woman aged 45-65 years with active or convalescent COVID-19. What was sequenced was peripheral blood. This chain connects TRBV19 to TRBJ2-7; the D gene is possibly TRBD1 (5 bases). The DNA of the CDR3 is TGTGCCAGTAGTATAGGAAGGGGCTACGAGCAGTACTTC. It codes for CASSIGRGYEQYF.